The 28 T cell receptor beta chains listed next were all sequenced from one sample in a study of PD-L1 blockade in urothelial cancer. Method: immunoSEQ multiplex PCR; TCRdb's copy keeps in-frame clones and lacks some. Of tens of thousands of clones listed, around 87% are singletons. The sample in question was PBMCs, obtained around atezolizumab (anti-PD-L1) treatment. These receptors originate from a man in his sixties with urothelial cancer.

The chain recombines TRBV6-1 with TRBJ1-5; D uncertain. The CDR3 loop spans 16 amino acids. Germline CDR1 is MNHNS and CDR2 is SASEGT. V lost 1 base, J lost 2 bases, and 12 bases lay in between. CDR3: CASSEGAGVGNQPQHF. The CDR3 bases are TGTGCCAGCAGTGAAGGAGCTGGTGTTGGCAATCAGCCCCAGCATTTT.

The rearrangement joins TRBV7-2 to TRBJ1-1, with a weak D call TRBD1 (5 bases). The CDR3 sequence is 13 residues long. V lost 2 bases to trimming and J lost 4 bases, with 8 bases between them. Looked up from germline, CDR1 is SGHTA and CDR2 is FQGNSA. The CDR3 sequence is CASSLRGGTEAFF. CDR3 coding DNA: TGTGCCAGCAGCTTACGGGGGGGCACTGAAGCTTTCTTT.

Comments on this clone: One end of the junction does not line up with germline, which may come from a read error. The chain is built from TRBV7-7 and TRBJ2-5; 12 positions agree with TRBD1. This CDR3 has 16 amino acids. Germline CDR1 reads SSHAT; CDR2 reads FNYEAQ (reference sequence). This CDR3 is CASSLKGQGAGETQYF. The CDR3 DNA sequence: TGTGCTAGCAGCCTAAAGGGACAGGGGGCAGGGGAGACCCAGTACTTC.

The chain uses TRBV5-1 and TRBJ2-7, with a possible D match to TRBD2 (6 bases). Germline CDR1 SGHRS, CDR2 YFSETQ. V lost 4 bases and J lost 5, with 13 bases in between. This CDR3 has 13 residues. The CDR3 sequence is CASSLGGGDEQYF. In DNA, the CDR3 is TGCGCCAGCAGCCTCGGGGGAGGTGACGAGCAGTACTTC.

The V and J genes are TRBV28 and TRBJ2-4; TRBD1 agrees at 11 bases. The CDR3 contains 15 residues. The germline V gene has CDR1 MDHEN and CDR2 SYDVKM. The J segment lost 5 bases and the V segment lost 5 bases, leaving 5 bases of the junction unmatched. The CDR3, as DNA: TGTGCCAGCAGTAGGACAGGGGGCCGTGAAAACATTCAGTACTTC. Translation gives CASSRTGGRENIQYF. Filled out from reference TRBV28 and TRBJ2-4, the complete variable domain reads DVKVTQSSRYLVKRTGEKVFLECVQDMDHENMFWYRQDPGLGLRLIYFSYDVKMKEKGDIPEGYSVSREKKERFSLILESASTNQTSMYLCASSRTGGRENIQYFGAGTRLSVL.

This clone was detected a few times. The chain carries TRBV30 and TRBJ1-2; TRBD1 agrees at 8 bases. In germline, CDR1 is GTSNPN, CDR2 SVGIG (reference sequence). V was clipped by 1 base and J by 6 bases; unmatched bases: 13. This CDR3 spans 16 amino acids. The CDR3 protein is CAWSETGVIGVNGYTF. The CDR3 DNA is TGTGCCTGGAGTGAGACAGGGGTAATAGGAGTGAATGGCTACACCTTC.

The chain couples TRBV27 to TRBJ2-7, with 7 bases aligning to TRBD2. CDR3 length: 13 residues. CDR1 MNHEY and CDR2 SMNVEV come from the germline V gene (reference sequence). Germline trimming cut 6 bases from V and 6 bases from J; bases unmatched to any gene: 8. The chain's CDR3 is CASSPGGPREQYF. CDR3 bases: TGTGCCAGCAGCCCGGGGGGTCCCCGCGAGCAGTACTTC.

The gene calls are TRBV10-3 and TRBJ1-1; D is unclear. Germline V gene lookup returns CDR1 ENHRY and CDR2 SYGVKD. This CDR3 region has 16 residues. V shed 4 bases and J shed 4 bases, with 19 bases lying between them. Here the CDR3 reads CAISAVPPTGGTEAFF. Here the CDR3 DNA reads TGTGCCATCAGTGCAGTCCCCCCGACGGGTGGCACTGAAGCTTTCTTT.

This chain links TRBV4-3 with TRBJ2-7, with TRBD2 matching over 10 bases. Per the germline V gene, CDR1 is LGHNA and CDR2 is YSLEER. The V gene end was trimmed by 4 bases and the J gene end by 6 bases; junction bases not matched to a gene: 12. CDR3 length equals 16 residues. CDR3 sequence: CASSPAAAGGGLEQYF. The CDR3 DNA is TGCGCCAGCAGCCCCGCGGCAGCGGGGGGGGGCCTCGAGCAGTACTTC.

The chain couples TRBV6-5 to TRBJ1-3, with 9 bases that match TRBD1. The germline CDR1 and CDR2 sequences are MNHEY and SVGAGI. The CDR3 has 15 amino acids. J gave up 14 bases and V 3 bases, and 14 bases lay outside the gene matches. CDR3 nucleotides: TGTGCCAGCAGTTATACGCCGGGACAGGGATCGAAACTATATTTT. Translated: CASSYTPGQGSKLYF.

The chain is built from TRBV13 and TRBJ2-7, with 8 bases matching TRBD1. The trim removed 4 bases at V and 10 bases at J, leaving 12 bases unmatched. Germline CDR1 is PRHDT and CDR2 is FYEKMQ (reference sequence). The CDR3 extends over 14 amino acids. The CDR3 region is CASSSGTGLRKQYF. The CDR3 coding sequence is TGTGCCAGCAGCTCCGGGACAGGACTTAGGAAACAGTACTTC.

The genes are TRBV5-6 and TRBJ1-1; D may be TRBD1 (5 bases). The germline V gene has CDR1 SGHDT and CDR2 YYEEEE. The CDR3 is made up of 14 amino acids. V was trimmed by 4 bases and J by 2 bases, leaving 12 bases between them. CDR3 residues: CASSRRQRNTEAFF. CDR3 sequence (DNA): TGTGCCAGCAGCCGTCGACAGCGCAACACTGAAGCTTTCTTT.

The chain carries TRBV7-2 and TRBJ2-3, with 8 positions matching TRBD2. This CDR3 comprises 16 residues. After removal of 5 bases from V and 5 bases from J, the junction contained 12 bases not matched to a gene. Germline V gene data show CDR1 as SGHTA and CDR2 as FQGNSA. This CDR3 reads CASSLQEGGGLDTQYF. The CDR3 DNA reads TGTGCCAGCAGCCTCCAGGAGGGCGGGGGGCTAGATACGCAGTATTTT.

This chain connects TRBV11-3 to TRBJ2-3; the D gene is possibly TRBD2 (5 bases). The CDR3 length is 14 residues. The ends were cut back, 5 bases at V and 0 bases at J, with 9 bases in the middle. Germline CDR1 SGHNT, CDR2 YENEEA. DNA of the CDR3: TGTGCCAGCAGCCCAGCGGTTAGCACAGATACGCAGTATTTT. Translating gives CASSPAVSTDTQYF.

Concerning this clone: One end of the junction is discordant with germline, which a read error may explain. This sequence joins TRBV18 and TRBJ2-1; D is perhaps TRBD2 (5 bases). CDR3 size: 15 residues. Germline values: CDR1 KGHSH, CDR2 LQKENI. Here the CDR3 reads CASSPLVRGSNGQFF. The CDR3 coding sequence is TGTGCCAGCTCACCATTAGTACGGGGTTCCAATGGGCAGTTCTTC.

The J gene is TRBJ2-1, the V gene TRBV5-1; D is perhaps TRBD1 (6 bases). CDR3 size: 13 residues. Per the germline V gene, CDR1 is SGHRS and CDR2 is YFSETQ. Trimming removed 0 bases at V and 9 bases at J, with 10 bases between. CDR3 in amino acids: CASSLDRVGEQFF. The CDR3 region has the DNA TGCGCCAGCAGCTTGGACAGGGTCGGTGAGCAGTTCTTC.

This clone came up a few times. The chain recombines TRBV6-4 with TRBJ2-3; 7 bases are a match to TRBD2. J was trimmed by 2 bases and V by 6 bases; bases with no gene match: 5. CDR3 length equals 14 residues. Germline CDR1 reads MRHNA; CDR2 reads SNTAGT. This CDR3 is CASRAWDYTDTQYF. The CDR3 DNA reads TGTGCCAGCAGGGCCTGGGACTACACAGATACGCAGTATTTT.

The chain uses TRBV2 and TRBJ2-3; 7 bases agree with TRBD2. The CDR3 loop spans 18 amino acids. The V segment lost 9 bases and the J segment 0 bases; nucleotides outside the gene matches: 18. Germline assignment: CDR1 SNHLY and CDR2 FYNNEI. CDR3 sequence (DNA): TGTGCCAGGGGGGGGACCCCTTCAGGGATGTGGAGCACAGATACGCAGTATTTT. This codes for CARGGTPSGMWSTDTQYF.

This clone came up once. This chain joins TRBV19 and TRBJ1-2; 8 bases are shared with TRBD1. CDR3 size: 18 residues. Germline values: CDR1 LNHDA, CDR2 SQIVND (reference sequence). The V segment lost 5 bases and the J segment 0 bases; nucleotides outside the gene matches: 14. CDR3 coding DNA: TGTGCCAGTAGTTATAGATCGACAGGGGTGACTTCTAACTATGGCTACACCTTC. Translating it yields CASSYRSTGVTSNYGYTF.

This clone was seen a handful of times. This chain uses TRBV19 with TRBJ1-5, with D unclear. Looked up from germline, CDR1 is LNHDA and CDR2 is SQIVND (reference sequence). The CDR3 loop spans 13 amino acids. The V and J ends lost 8 bases and 3 bases respectively, with 11 bases between them. The CDR3 loop is CASSGFYNQPQHF. The CDR3 nucleotides are TGTGCCAGTTCGGGGTTTTACAATCAGCCCCAGCATTTT.

V is TRBV9 and J is TRBJ2-3; unclear D gene. The CDR3 sequence is 14 residues long. Trimming took 1 base from V and 5 from J, leaving 11 bases between them. Germline V lookup: CDR1 SGDLS, CDR2 YYNGEE. CDR3 sequence (DNA): TGTGCCAGCAGCGTAAATAACGAGGAAGATACGCAGTATTTT. It encodes CASSVNNEEDTQYF.

The table lists this clone with a few counts. This chain connects TRBV9 to TRBJ2-7, with D tentatively TRBD1 (6 bases). Deletions cut 0 bases from V and 2 bases from J, with 9 bases between. CDR3 length: 14 amino acids. Germline V gene data show CDR1 as SGDLS and CDR2 as YYNGEE. The DNA of the CDR3 is TGTGCCAGCAGCGTAGATACAGGGCCCTACGAGCAGTACTTC. Amino acids: CASSVDTGPYEQYF.

The gene calls are TRBV9 and TRBJ1-4; D remains unclear. CDR3 length: 12 amino acids. Trimming stripped 2 bases from V and 8 bases from J, with 7 bases between. The germline V gene has CDR1 SGDLS and CDR2 YYNGEE. The CDR3 region has the DNA TGTGCCAGCAGCGTTAACGGGGAAAAACTGTTTTTT. Its translation: CASSVNGEKLFF.

The chain carries TRBV30 and TRBJ1-6; D is perhaps TRBD1 (6 bases). This CDR3 spans 13 amino acids. V was clipped by 7 bases and J by 8 bases, with 15 bases between them. Germline V CDR1 and CDR2: GTSNPN, SVGIG (reference sequence). The CDR3 is CASRGTEYSPLHF. The CDR3 DNA reads as TGTGCCTCAAGGGGGACCGAATATTCACCCCTCCACTTT.

V and J are TRBV30 and TRBJ2-2; the D gene is possibly TRBD1 (5 bases). Deletions cut 5 bases from V and 5 bases from J, with 15 bases between. In germline, CDR1 is GTSNPN, CDR2 SVGIG (reference sequence). The CDR3 sequence is 14 residues long. CDR3 in amino acids: CAWSGQGYTGELFF. For the CDR3, the DNA is TGTGCCTGGTCCGGGCAGGGATATACCGGGGAGCTGTTTTTT.

In this sample, this clone turned up once. V usage is TRBV27 and J usage is TRBJ2-7; TRBD1 might be the D (5 bases). This CDR3 is built from 15 residues. The ends were cut back, 1 base at V and 2 bases at J, with 12 bases in the middle. Per germline, CDR1 MNHEY and CDR2 SMNVEV (reference sequence). The CDR3 DNA is TGTGCCAGCAGTTTATTCCCAGGGTCTCCCTACGAGCAGTACTTC. Translating gives CASSLFPGSPYEQYF.

This clone was detected only once. The J gene is TRBJ1-1, the V gene TRBV10-3, with TRBD1 matching over 7 bases. The CDR3 runs 15 residues. Germline V CDR1 and CDR2: ENHRY, SYGVKD. The junction had 13 bases not matched to a gene; V was cut back by 9 bases and J by 3 bases. CDR3 sequence (DNA): TGTGCCATAACTGAACAGGGGCGCAATTACACTGAAGCTTTCTTT. Residues: CAITEQGRNYTEAFF.

This chain connects TRBV29-1 to TRBJ1-1; maybe TRBD1 (5 bases). The V gene lost 5 bases and the J gene lost 4 bases, with 20 bases spanning the gap. The CDR3 is 15 residues long. Germline CDR1 reads SQVTM; CDR2 reads ANQGSEA. The CDR3 bases are TGCAGCGTTTTCCAGCAGGGTTACAGAAGCACTGAAGCTTTCTTT. This gives the protein CSVFQQGYRSTEAFF.